This record covers a single T cell receptor (beta chain). These data come from a study of OX40 agonist ivuxolimab in advanced cancers. Some clones are missing from TCRdb's copy, which holds only in-frame ones; the method was immunoSEQ multiplex PCR. Of 70,000 or so clones detected, roughly nine tenths appear once; the ten largest clones hold 2.5% to 3%. Germline V CDR1 and CDR2: MDHEN, SYDVKM. The length of the CDR3 is 15 residues. Unmatched junction bases numbered 5, after V lost 4 bases and J lost 3 bases. The sample was CD4+ or CD8+ T cells sorted from blood, taken in a trial of the OX40 agonist ivuxolimab. The chain carries TRBV28 and TRBJ2-5; 10 nucleotides match TRBD1. The source is an adult with an advanced solid tumor such as melanoma, head and neck, liver or kidney cancer. CDR3 bases: TGTGCCAGCAGTTCAGGACAGGGGGGAAAAGAGACCCAGTACTTC. Translating gives CASSSGQGGKETQYF.